What follows describes a single T cell receptor beta chain. The sample is drawn from a study of control samples from healthy donors and cancer patients. Germline loops: CDR1 MNHEY, CDR2 SVGAGI. J lost 5 bases, V lost 8 bases, and 9 bases had no gene match. The CDR3 is made up of 13 amino acids. The method was immunoSEQ multiplex PCR; TCRdb's version includes in-frame clones alone and lacks a portion of them. The sample yields over 150,000 clones, roughly 95% seen once. The chain combines TRBV6-5 with TRBJ2-7; TRBD2 matches at 7 bases. Source material: blood. This TCR derives from a woman aged 25 to 45 in good health. The CDR3 spells CASSAGPPNEQYF. The DNA of the CDR3 is TGTGCCAGCTCAGCGGGGCCCCCCAACGAGCAGTACTTC.